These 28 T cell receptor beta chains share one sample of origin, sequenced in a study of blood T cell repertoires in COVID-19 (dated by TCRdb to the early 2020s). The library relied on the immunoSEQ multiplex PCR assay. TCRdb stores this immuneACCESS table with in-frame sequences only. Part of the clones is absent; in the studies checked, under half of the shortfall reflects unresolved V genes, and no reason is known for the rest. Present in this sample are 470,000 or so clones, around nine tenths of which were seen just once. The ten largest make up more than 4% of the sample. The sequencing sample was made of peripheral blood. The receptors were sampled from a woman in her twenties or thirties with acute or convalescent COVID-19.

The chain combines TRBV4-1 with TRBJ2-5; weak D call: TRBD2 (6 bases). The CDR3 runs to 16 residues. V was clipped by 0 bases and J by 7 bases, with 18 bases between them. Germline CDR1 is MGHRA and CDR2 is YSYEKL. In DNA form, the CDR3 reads TGCGCCAGCAGCCAAGAAACTCAGGGTTCCGGGGGGACCCAGTACTTC. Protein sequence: CASSQETQGSGGTQYF.

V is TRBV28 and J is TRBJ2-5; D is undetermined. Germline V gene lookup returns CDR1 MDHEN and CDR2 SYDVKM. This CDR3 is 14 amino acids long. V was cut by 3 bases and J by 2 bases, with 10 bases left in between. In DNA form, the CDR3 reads TGTGCCAGCAGTTTTGACAAAAAACAAGAGACCCAGTACTTC. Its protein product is CASSFDKKQETQYF.

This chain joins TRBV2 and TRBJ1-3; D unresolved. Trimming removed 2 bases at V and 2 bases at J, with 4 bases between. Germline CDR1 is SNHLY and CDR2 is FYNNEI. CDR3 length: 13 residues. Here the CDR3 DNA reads TGTGCCAGCAGTGAAATCGCTGGAAACACCATATATTTT. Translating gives CASSEIAGNTIYF.

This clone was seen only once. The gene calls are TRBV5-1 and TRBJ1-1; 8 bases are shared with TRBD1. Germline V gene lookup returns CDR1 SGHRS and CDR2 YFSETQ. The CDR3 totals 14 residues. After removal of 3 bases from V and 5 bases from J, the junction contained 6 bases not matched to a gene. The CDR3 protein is CASSWQGAGTEAFF. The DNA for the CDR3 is TGCGCCAGCAGCTGGCAGGGGGCAGGGACTGAAGCTTTCTTT.

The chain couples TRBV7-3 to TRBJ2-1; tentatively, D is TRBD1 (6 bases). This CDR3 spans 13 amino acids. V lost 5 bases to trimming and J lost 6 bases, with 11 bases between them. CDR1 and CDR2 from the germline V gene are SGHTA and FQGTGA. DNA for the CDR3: TGTGCCAGCAGCGTCGTACAGGGCAATGAGCAGTTCTTC. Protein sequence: CASSVVQGNEQFF.

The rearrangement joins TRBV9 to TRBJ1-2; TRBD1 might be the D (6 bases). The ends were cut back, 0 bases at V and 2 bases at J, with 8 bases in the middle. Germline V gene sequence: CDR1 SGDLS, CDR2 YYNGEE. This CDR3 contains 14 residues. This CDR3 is CASSVDQGNYGYTF. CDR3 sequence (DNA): TGTGCCAGCAGCGTAGATCAGGGGAACTATGGCTACACCTTC.

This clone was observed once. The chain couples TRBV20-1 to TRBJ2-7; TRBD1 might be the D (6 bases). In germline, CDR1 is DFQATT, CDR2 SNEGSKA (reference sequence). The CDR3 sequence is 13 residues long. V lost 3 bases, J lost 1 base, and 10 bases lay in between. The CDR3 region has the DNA TGCAGTGCTAGTTGGACAGAGTCCTACGAGCAGTACTTC. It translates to CSASWTESYEQYF.

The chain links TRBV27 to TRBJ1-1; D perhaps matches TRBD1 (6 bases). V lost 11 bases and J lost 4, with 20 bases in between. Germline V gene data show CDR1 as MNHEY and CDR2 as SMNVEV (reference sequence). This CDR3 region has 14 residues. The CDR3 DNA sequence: TGTGCCGGATTAAACAGGGTAAGGATCACTGAAGCTTTCTTT. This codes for CAGLNRVRITEAFF.

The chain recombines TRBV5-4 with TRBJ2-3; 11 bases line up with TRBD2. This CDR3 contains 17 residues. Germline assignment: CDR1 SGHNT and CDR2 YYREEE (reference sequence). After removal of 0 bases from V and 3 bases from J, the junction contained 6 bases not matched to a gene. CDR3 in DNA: TGTGCCAGCAGCTTGGAATCGACTAGCGGGGAAACAGATACGCAGTATTTT. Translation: CASSLESTSGETDTQYF. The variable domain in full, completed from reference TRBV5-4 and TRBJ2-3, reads ETGVTQSPTHLIKTRGQQVTLRCSSQSGHNTVSWYQQALGQGPQFIFQYYREEENGRGNFPPRFSGLQFPNYSSELNVNALELDDSALYLCASSLESTSGETDTQYFGPGTRLTVL.

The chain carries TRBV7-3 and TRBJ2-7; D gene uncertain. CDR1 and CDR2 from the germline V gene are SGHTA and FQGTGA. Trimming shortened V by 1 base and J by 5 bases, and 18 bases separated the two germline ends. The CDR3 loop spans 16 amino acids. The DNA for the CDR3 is TGTGCCAGCAGCTTAAACATGAGACATACGGTGGACGAGCAGTACTTC. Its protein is CASSLNMRHTVDEQYF.

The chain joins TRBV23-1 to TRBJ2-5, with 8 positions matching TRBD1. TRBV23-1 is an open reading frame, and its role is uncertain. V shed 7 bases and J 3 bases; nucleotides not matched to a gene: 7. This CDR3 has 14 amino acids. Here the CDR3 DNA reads TGCGCCAGCAACGAGACAGGGGTGGAAGAGACCCAGTACTTC. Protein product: CASNETGVEETQYF.

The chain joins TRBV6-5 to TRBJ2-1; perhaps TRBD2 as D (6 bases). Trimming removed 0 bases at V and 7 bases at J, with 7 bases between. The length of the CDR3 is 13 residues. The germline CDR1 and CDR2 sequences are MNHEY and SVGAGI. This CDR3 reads CASSYSSGNEQFF. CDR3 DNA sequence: TGTGCCAGCAGTTACTCGAGCGGGAATGAGCAGTTCTTC.

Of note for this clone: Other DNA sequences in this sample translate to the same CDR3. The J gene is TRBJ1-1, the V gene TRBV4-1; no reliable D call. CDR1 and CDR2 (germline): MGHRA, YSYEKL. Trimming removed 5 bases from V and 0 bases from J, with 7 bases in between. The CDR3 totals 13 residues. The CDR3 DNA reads TGCGCCAGCAGCTTGCAGATGAACACTGAAGCTTTCTTT. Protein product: CASSLQMNTEAFF.

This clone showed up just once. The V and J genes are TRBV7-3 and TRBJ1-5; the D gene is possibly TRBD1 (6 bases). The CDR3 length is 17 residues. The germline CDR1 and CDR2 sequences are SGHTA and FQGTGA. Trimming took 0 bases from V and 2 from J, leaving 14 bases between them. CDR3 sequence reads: CASSLTCAGECNQPQHF. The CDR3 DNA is TGTGCCAGCAGCTTAACATGTGCAGGGGAATGCAATCAGCCCCAGCATTTT.

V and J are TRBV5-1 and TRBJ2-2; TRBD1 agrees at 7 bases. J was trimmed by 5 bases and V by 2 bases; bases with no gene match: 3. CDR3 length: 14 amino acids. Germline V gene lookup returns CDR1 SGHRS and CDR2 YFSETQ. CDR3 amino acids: CASSFNRGTGELFF. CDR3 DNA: TGCGCCAGCAGCTTTAACAGGGGAACCGGGGAGCTGTTTTTT.

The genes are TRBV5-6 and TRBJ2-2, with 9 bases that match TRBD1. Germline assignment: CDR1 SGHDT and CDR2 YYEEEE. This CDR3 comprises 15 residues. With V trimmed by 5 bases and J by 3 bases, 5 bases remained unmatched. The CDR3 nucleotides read TGTGCCAGCAGAACCGGGACAGGGTACACCGGGGAGCTGTTTTTT. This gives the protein CASRTGTGYTGELFF.

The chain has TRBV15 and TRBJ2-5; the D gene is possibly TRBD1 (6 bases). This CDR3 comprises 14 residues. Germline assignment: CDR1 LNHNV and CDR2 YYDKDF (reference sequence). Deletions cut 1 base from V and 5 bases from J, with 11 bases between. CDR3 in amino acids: CATSRVAQGETQYF. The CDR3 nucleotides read TGTGCCACCAGCAGAGTGGCCCAGGGGGAGACCCAGTACTTC.

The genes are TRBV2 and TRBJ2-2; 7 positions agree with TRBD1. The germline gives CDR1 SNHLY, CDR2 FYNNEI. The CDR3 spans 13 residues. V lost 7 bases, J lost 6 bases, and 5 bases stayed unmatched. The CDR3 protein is CASTNQGAGELFF. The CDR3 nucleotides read TGTGCCAGCACCAACCAGGGGGCCGGGGAGCTGTTTTTT.

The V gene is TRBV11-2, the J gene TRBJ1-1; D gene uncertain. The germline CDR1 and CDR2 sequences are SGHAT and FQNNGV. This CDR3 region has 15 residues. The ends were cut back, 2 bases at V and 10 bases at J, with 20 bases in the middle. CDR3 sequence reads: CASSLTGSFPGRAFF. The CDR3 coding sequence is TGTGCCAGCAGCTTAACGGGGTCTTTCCCCGGTAGAGCTTTCTTT.

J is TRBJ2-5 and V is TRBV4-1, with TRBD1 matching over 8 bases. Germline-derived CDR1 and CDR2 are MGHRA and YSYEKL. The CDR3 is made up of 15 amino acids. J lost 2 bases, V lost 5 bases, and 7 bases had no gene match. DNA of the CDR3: TGCGCCAGCAGCGACGGACAGGGAGCTCAAGAGACCCAGTACTTC. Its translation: CASSDGQGAQETQYF.

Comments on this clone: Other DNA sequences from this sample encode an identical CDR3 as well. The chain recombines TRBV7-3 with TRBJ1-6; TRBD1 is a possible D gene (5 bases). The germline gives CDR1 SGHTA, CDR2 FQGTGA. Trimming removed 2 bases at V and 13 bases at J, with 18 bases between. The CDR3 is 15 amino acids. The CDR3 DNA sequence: TGTGCCAGCAGCTTATTGGCAGGGTCTCTGACGCCCCTCCACTTT. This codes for CASSLLAGSLTPLHF.

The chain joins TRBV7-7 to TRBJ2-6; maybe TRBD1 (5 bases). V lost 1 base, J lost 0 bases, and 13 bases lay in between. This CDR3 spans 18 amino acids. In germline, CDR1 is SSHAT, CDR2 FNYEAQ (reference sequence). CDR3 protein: CASSLGPGHNSGANVLTF. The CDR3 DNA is TGTGCCAGCAGCTTAGGGCCAGGGCACAACTCTGGGGCCAACGTCCTGACTTTC.

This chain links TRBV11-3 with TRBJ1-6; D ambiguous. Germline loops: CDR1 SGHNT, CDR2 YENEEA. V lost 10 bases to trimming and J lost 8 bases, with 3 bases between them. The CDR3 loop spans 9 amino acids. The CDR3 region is CAIYSPLHF. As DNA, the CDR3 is TGTGCCATATATTCACCCCTCCACTTT.

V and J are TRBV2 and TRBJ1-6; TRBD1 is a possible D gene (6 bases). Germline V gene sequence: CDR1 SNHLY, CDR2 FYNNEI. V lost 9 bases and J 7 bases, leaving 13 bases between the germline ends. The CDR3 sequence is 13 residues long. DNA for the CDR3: TGTGCCAGTAGGGACACTAGGAATTCACCCCTCCACTTT. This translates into CASRDTRNSPLHF.

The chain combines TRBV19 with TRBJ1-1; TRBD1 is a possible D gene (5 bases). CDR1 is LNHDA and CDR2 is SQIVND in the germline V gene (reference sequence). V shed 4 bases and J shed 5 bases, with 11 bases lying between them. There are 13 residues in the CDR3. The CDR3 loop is CASSTTGGTEAFF. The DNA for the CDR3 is TGTGCCAGTAGTACTACGGGGGGGACTGAAGCTTTCTTT.

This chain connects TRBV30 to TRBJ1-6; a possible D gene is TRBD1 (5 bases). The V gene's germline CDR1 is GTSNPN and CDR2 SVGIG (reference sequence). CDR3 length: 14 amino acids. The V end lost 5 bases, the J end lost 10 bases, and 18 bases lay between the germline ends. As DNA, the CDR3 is TGTGCCTGGGGATCATGGGCGCGGGGCTCACCCCTCCACTTT. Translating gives CAWGSWARGSPLHF.

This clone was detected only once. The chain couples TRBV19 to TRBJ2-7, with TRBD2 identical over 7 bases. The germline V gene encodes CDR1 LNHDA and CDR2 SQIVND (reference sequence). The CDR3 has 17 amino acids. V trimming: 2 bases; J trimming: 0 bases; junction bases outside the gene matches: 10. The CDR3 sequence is CASSISYSGAHSYEQYF. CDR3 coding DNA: TGTGCCAGTAGTATATCCTACAGCGGGGCTCACTCCTACGAGCAGTACTTC.

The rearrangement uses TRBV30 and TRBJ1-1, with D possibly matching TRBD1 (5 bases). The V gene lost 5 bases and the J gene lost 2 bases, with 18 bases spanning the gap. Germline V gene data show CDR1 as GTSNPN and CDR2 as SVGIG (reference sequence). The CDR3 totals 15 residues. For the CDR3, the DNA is TGTGCCTGGTCAGGGATCCTGGGGGGTAACACTGAAGCTTTCTTT. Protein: CAWSGILGGNTEAFF.